This T cell receptor beta chain was captured by sequencing in a study of T cell responses to AZD1222 COVID-19 vaccine (dated by TCRdb to the early 2020s). In the study overall: AZD1222 recipients whose second dose came at about 4 weeks and those whose second dose came at about 12 weeks were combined into one group, since spike-specific TCR depth and breadth did not differ between the two schedules. TCR sequencing was performed for roughly 250 trial participants, of whom around 200 were given two doses of AZD1222 and approximately 26 were given two doses of MenACWY control vaccine. Trial participants were enrolled by age into 18-55, 56-69 and 70-plus year subgroups, with 148, 28 and 57 TCR-sequenced participants respectively. Beyond this particular receptor, the publication reports: No day 14 peak-response samples were available, so repertoires were characterized only after the peak T cell response. Conclusions about previously exposed vaccinees are limited, since just five or six AZD1222 recipients were seropositive for SARS-CoV-2 at baseline. Participants were mostly white British and included more females than males, and it was suggested by the authors that clonal diversity may have been underestimated. In the small 56-69-year group, the increase in depth fell short of significance, most likely because of low power. Reportedly, almost half of the unique spike-specific TCRs recognized epitopes lying outside the regions that are mutated in the B.1.351 and B.1.1.7 variants. Spike-specific TCR breadth and depth rose significantly after two AZD1222 doses compared with day 0 and with MenACWY recipients. The whole spike protein was spanned by vaccine-associated CD4 TCRs, and dominant responses were seen in regions 160-218 and 743-854.

The time point label, read with the paper, signifies: baseline before first vaccination. Samples from vaccinated people were obtained from the UK trials COV001 and COV002, which included a single-blind randomized controlled phase 2/3 trial of AZD1222 (ChAdOx1 nCoV-19) in healthy adults. For TCRbeta chain sequencing, PBMC samples were collected from trial participants at day 0 and at day 28 after the second dose. The CDR3 regions of human TCRbeta chains were analyzed by immunosequencing. In the authors' own workflow: TCRs in the repertoires were matched against a reference library of SARS-CoV-2-specific TCRs that had been generated with the MIRA antigen-specificity platform. Breadth was defined as the fraction of unique TCRs that were SARS-CoV-2-associated, and depth was defined as the fraction of total T cells that were SARS-CoV-2-associated. Using the MIRA data, each spike-specific TCR was assigned both to the spike region to which the TCR was reactive and to a CD4 or CD8 class. Log10-transformed breadth and depth values were compared by one-way ANOVA with Sidak's multiple comparisons tests. The source is immuneACCESS, and TCRdb retained only in-frame sequences with V and J called. Part of the clones is not carried over; for the studies checked, unresolved V genes explain less than half of this, and the remainder is unexplained. V and J calls plus clone size are reproduced from that table; the DNA served to infer D and trimming. The sample table lists 150,000 to 200,000 clones, 90% to 95% of them with a count of one. The ten top clones hold 1.9% of the sample.

Comments on this clone: The clone's antigen remains unknown. No much larger clonotype is one base removed from it; base qualities were not supplied.

The germline V gene sets CDR1 to LGHNT and CDR2 to FRNRAP. V is cut by 6 bases and J by 1 base, and the space between the germline ends is 6 bases. Including the terminal cysteine and phenylalanine, the CDR3 comprises 12 residues. The DNA shown is the 36-base CDR3, in frame from base 1. The sample here was peripheral blood, taken on day 0 of AZD1222 vaccination. This clonotype was sampled from an adult in good health. Recombination linked TRBV12-5 to TRBJ1-1; the D gene is perhaps TRBD1, from 6 matching bases. CDR3 loop: CASGDRNTEAFF. The DNA sequence reads TGTGCTAGTGGGGACAGGAACACTGAAGCTTTCTTT.